The rows below give T cell receptor beta chains drawn from one sample of a study of vaccination effects on CD4 cells after COVID-19. These receptors are not linked to any known antigen. The repertoire was sequenced with immunoSEQ multiplex PCR; TCRdb's copy has only in-frame clones and lacks some. The sample has some 30,000 clones; approximately 64% are singletons. The sample in question was CD4+ T cells from PBMCs cultured with SARS-CoV-2 spike peptides, obtained after COVID-19 vaccination. The source of these receptors is a human donor who received a COVID-19 vaccine. CDR3s include the opening cysteine and the closing phenylalanine or tryptophan. The order of the fields is V gene, J gene, D gene, clone size, CDR3 DNA, CDR3 protein. A D gene is named only where the DNA matches it firmly. For some rows the clone size is stated as once, few or many, or as a class when expanded; others skip it.

v_gene: TRBV10-3
j_gene: TRBJ2-7
d_gene: TRBD1
abundance: -
CDR3nt: TGTGCCATCAGTGAGGGACAGGGGCCCTACGAGCAGTACTTC
CDR3aa: CAISEGQGPYEQYF

v_gene: TRBV27
j_gene: TRBJ1-2
d_gene: -
abundance: -
CDR3nt: TGTGCCAGCAGTCCATGGCAAAGTGGACACTCCGGCTATGGCTACACCTTC
CDR3aa: CASSPWQSGHSGYGYTF

v_gene: TRBV18
j_gene: TRBJ1-2
d_gene: -
abundance: -
CDR3nt: TGTGCCAGCTCCGGGGGACGGAATATGGGTGGCTACACCTTC
CDR3aa: CASSGGRNMGGYTF

v_gene: TRBV15
j_gene: TRBJ2-7
d_gene: TRBD2
abundance: -
CDR3nt: TGTGCCACCAGCTTCGGACTAGCTGGCTACGAGCAGTACTTC
CDR3aa: CATSFGLAGYEQYF

v_gene: TRBV6-4
j_gene: TRBJ2-3
d_gene: TRBD2
abundance: -
CDR3nt: TGTGCCAGCAGTCCCGGACTAGCGTCGGATACGCAGTATTTT
CDR3aa: CASSPGLASDTQYF

v_gene: TRBV14
j_gene: TRBJ1-1
d_gene: -
abundance: -
CDR3nt: TGTGCCAGCAGCGAAGGTCGACTTCAGCTCACTGAAGCTTTCTTT
CDR3aa: CASSEGRLQLTEAFF

v_gene: TRBV2
j_gene: TRBJ2-7
d_gene: TRBD2
abundance: -
CDR3nt: TGTGCCAGCAGTCAAGGGGAGGGGAGAGAGCAGTACTTC
CDR3aa: CASSQGEGREQYF

v_gene: TRBV11-2
j_gene: TRBJ2-7
d_gene: TRBD2
abundance: -
CDR3nt: TGTGCCAGCAGCCTCACTAGCGACATATCGGGCTACGAGCAGTACTTC
CDR3aa: CASSLTSDISGYEQYF

v_gene: TRBV25-1
j_gene: TRBJ1-1
d_gene: -
abundance: -
CDR3nt: TGTGCCAGCAGTGCAAGGACCGGTAGACGGGTAGGAGCTTTCTTT
CDR3aa: CASSARTGRRVGAFF

v_gene: TRBV10-3
j_gene: TRBJ1-4
d_gene: TRBD1
abundance: -
CDR3nt: TGTGCCATCAGTGAGGCGGGACAGGGTGTTGAAAAACTGTTTTTT
CDR3aa: CAISEAGQGVEKLFF

v_gene: TRBV5-1
j_gene: TRBJ2-1
d_gene: -
abundance: -
CDR3nt: TGCGCCAGCAACCGTGTCGATGAGCAGTTCTTC
CDR3aa: CASNRVDEQFF

v_gene: TRBV29-1
j_gene: TRBJ2-1
d_gene: -
abundance: few
CDR3nt: TGCAGCGTTGAATTCCTTCCTAGCTGGATGGTCAATGAGCAGTTCTTC
CDR3aa: CSVEFLPSWMVNEQFF

v_gene: TRBV5-1
j_gene: TRBJ2-2
d_gene: -
abundance: -
CDR3nt: TGCGCCAGCAGCTTGGACAGGGTTGCCGGGGAGCTGTTTTTT
CDR3aa: CASSLDRVAGELFF

v_gene: TRBV6-5
j_gene: TRBJ2-3
d_gene: TRBD2
abundance: -
CDR3nt: TGTGCCAGCAGTTCCAGAGAGCGGGACACAGATACGCAGTATTTT
CDR3aa: CASSSRERDTDTQYF

v_gene: TRBV4-1
j_gene: TRBJ1-6
d_gene: -
abundance: -
CDR3nt: TGCGCCAGCAGCCAAGGGTTAATAGGGGGCTATAATTCACCCCTCCACTTT
CDR3aa: CASSQGLIGGYNSPLHF

v_gene: TRBV4-1
j_gene: TRBJ2-7
d_gene: -
abundance: -
CDR3nt: TGCGCCAGCAGCCAAGTTATTCGTCAGACATTATCCTACGAGCAGTACTTC
CDR3aa: CASSQVIRQTLSYEQYF

v_gene: TRBV4-1
j_gene: TRBJ1-6
d_gene: -
abundance: -
CDR3nt: TGCGCCAGCAGCCAAGTGCCGTTAAGGGGTTCACCCCTCCACTTT
CDR3aa: CASSQVPLRGSPLHF

v_gene: TRBV18
j_gene: TRBJ2-7
d_gene: TRBD1
abundance: -
CDR3nt: TGTGCCAGCTCTGAACTCGGGACAGGGCCCTACGAGCAGTACTTC
CDR3aa: CASSELGTGPYEQYF

v_gene: TRBV6-6
j_gene: TRBJ1-5
d_gene: TRBD1
abundance: -
CDR3nt: TGTGCCAGCAGTAGGGACAGCCTAAATCAGCCCCAGCATTTT
CDR3aa: CASSRDSLNQPQHF

v_gene: TRBV7-9
j_gene: TRBJ1-2
d_gene: -
abundance: few
CDR3nt: TGTGCCAGCAGCTTAGAGCCAGGGACCGGCTACACCTTC
CDR3aa: CASSLEPGTGYTF

v_gene: TRBV5-4
j_gene: TRBJ1-2
d_gene: TRBD1
abundance: few
CDR3nt: TGTGCCAGCAGCTTGAGGCGGGCCGGGACAGGGGCTTTAGCTAACTATGGCTACACCTTC
CDR3aa: CASSLRRAGTGALANYGYTF

v_gene: TRBV27
j_gene: TRBJ1-3
d_gene: TRBD1
abundance: few
CDR3nt: TGTGCCAGCACCGTAGCTGCACGGGACAGGGATCGGCATGGAAACACCATATATTTT
CDR3aa: CASTVAARDRDRHGNTIYF

v_gene: TRBV30
j_gene: TRBJ2-7
d_gene: -
abundance: -
CDR3nt: TGTGCCTGGAGTGAAGACCGATACGAGCAGTACTTC
CDR3aa: CAWSEDRYEQYF

v_gene: TRBV3-1/TRBV3-2
j_gene: TRBJ2-7
d_gene: -
abundance: once
CDR3nt: TGTGCCAGCAGCCAAGATTGGGGATTCTACGAGCAGTACTTC
CDR3aa: CASSQDWGFYEQYF

v_gene: TRBV7-9
j_gene: TRBJ1-5
d_gene: TRBD1
abundance: few
CDR3nt: TGTGCCAGCAGCTCAGGGACAGGGAAACCTCAGCCCCAGCATTTT
CDR3aa: CASSSGTGKPQPQHF

v_gene: TRBV4-1
j_gene: TRBJ2-4
d_gene: -
abundance: few
CDR3nt: TGCGCCAGCAGCCAAGAACCTATGGAGGCTGCCCCTGAAAACATTCAGTACTTC
CDR3aa: CASSQEPMEAAPENIQYF

v_gene: TRBV6-1
j_gene: TRBJ1-6
d_gene: -
abundance: -
CDR3nt: TGTGCCAGCAGCAAACAGGACACAGATAATTCACCCCTCCACTTT
CDR3aa: CASSKQDTDNSPLHF

v_gene: TRBV3-1/TRBV3-2
j_gene: TRBJ2-5
d_gene: -
abundance: -
CDR3nt: TGTGCCAGCAGCCAAGGGGGGGGCCAACAAGAGACCCAGTACTTC
CDR3aa: CASSQGGGQQETQYF

v_gene: TRBV25-1
j_gene: TRBJ2-7
d_gene: -
abundance: -
CDR3nt: TGTGCCAGCAGTGAATTTGAGGGAGTCGCGGATGTCGAGCAGTACTTC
CDR3aa: CASSEFEGVADVEQYF

v_gene: TRBV5-6
j_gene: TRBJ1-3
d_gene: -
abundance: -
CDR3nt: TGTGCCAGCAGCTTAAATCGGTACTCTGGAAACACCATATATTTT
CDR3aa: CASSLNRYSGNTIYF

v_gene: TRBV19
j_gene: TRBJ2-2
d_gene: -
abundance: once
CDR3nt: TGTGCCAGTAGTATAAGCGGGGAGCTGTTTTTT
CDR3aa: CASSISGELFF

v_gene: TRBV2
j_gene: TRBJ1-2
d_gene: -
abundance: -
CDR3nt: TGTGCCAGCAGTGAACTGGGGGGGAACTATGGCTACACCTTC
CDR3aa: CASSELGGNYGYTF

v_gene: TRBV7-2
j_gene: TRBJ2-2
d_gene: -
abundance: -
CDR3nt: TGTGCCAGCAGCTTAACCCAGGGGTCCACCGGGGAGCTGTTTTTT
CDR3aa: CASSLTQGSTGELFF

v_gene: TRBV6-5
j_gene: TRBJ1-6
d_gene: TRBD1
abundance: -
CDR3nt: TGTGCCAGCAGTCCAGGGGGCTCGGCCCTCCACTTT
CDR3aa: CASSPGGSALHF

v_gene: TRBV6-6
j_gene: TRBJ2-5
d_gene: -
abundance: -
CDR3nt: TGTGCCAGCAGTTACTCAGGGTCCCGTCAAGAGACCCAGTACTTC
CDR3aa: CASSYSGSRQETQYF

v_gene: TRBV6-5
j_gene: TRBJ1-2
d_gene: TRBD1
abundance: -
CDR3nt: TGTGCCAGCAGTTACTCCGGAACAGGGGGCTACTATGGCTACACCTTC
CDR3aa: CASSYSGTGGYYGYTF

v_gene: TRBV19
j_gene: TRBJ1-1
d_gene: -
abundance: -
CDR3nt: TGTGCCAGTAGTACCGCTTATCAGGGATTTAGCACTGAAGCTTTCTTT
CDR3aa: CASSTAYQGFSTEAFF

v_gene: TRBV7-9
j_gene: TRBJ2-1
d_gene: -
abundance: -
CDR3nt: TGTGCCAGCAGCCCGACTTTAGCGGGACAGTACAATGAGCAGTTCTTC
CDR3aa: CASSPTLAGQYNEQFF

v_gene: TRBV5-5
j_gene: TRBJ1-1
d_gene: -
abundance: -
CDR3nt: TGTGCCAGCAGCTTCAACACAGGGAATGCTTTCTTT
CDR3aa: CASSFNTGNAFF

v_gene: TRBV7-9
j_gene: TRBJ1-1
d_gene: TRBD1
abundance: -
CDR3nt: TGTGCCAGCAGCCCAGGGGGGAACACTGAAGCTTTCTTT
CDR3aa: CASSPGGNTEAFF

v_gene: TRBV3-1/TRBV3-2
j_gene: TRBJ2-3
d_gene: TRBD2
abundance: once
CDR3nt: TGTGCCAGCAGCCCCCGACTAGCGGGAGATACGCAGTATTTT
CDR3aa: CASSPRLAGDTQYF

v_gene: TRBV12-3/TRBV12-4
j_gene: TRBJ1-2
d_gene: TRBD1
abundance: few
CDR3nt: TGTGCCAGCAGTTCCGGACAGGCGGGAGGCTACACCTTC
CDR3aa: CASSSGQAGGYTF

v_gene: TRBV4-1
j_gene: TRBJ1-2
d_gene: -
abundance: -
CDR3nt: TGCGCCAGCAGCCAAGAGCGAGGGATCTTATATGGCTACACCTTC
CDR3aa: CASSQERGILYGYTF

v_gene: TRBV5-1
j_gene: TRBJ1-3
d_gene: TRBD1
abundance: few
CDR3nt: TGCGCCAGCAGCTTAATAGGGACAGGGAGTGGAAACACCATATATTTT
CDR3aa: CASSLIGTGSGNTIYF

v_gene: TRBV3-1/TRBV3-2
j_gene: TRBJ1-6
d_gene: -
abundance: few
CDR3nt: TGTGCCAGCAGCCAGCCACAGGTCTGGAATTCACCCCTCCACTTT
CDR3aa: CASSQPQVWNSPLHF

v_gene: TRBV6-1
j_gene: TRBJ2-7
d_gene: -
abundance: -
CDR3nt: TGTGCCAGCAGTGAAGTTTCGACTAGTTTCGACGAGCAGTACTTC
CDR3aa: CASSEVSTSFDEQYF

v_gene: TRBV6-2/TRBV6-3
j_gene: TRBJ1-4
d_gene: TRBD1
abundance: -
CDR3nt: TGTGCCAGCAGTTATTCCATCCGGGACAGGTTATCCGATGAAAAACTGTTTTTT
CDR3aa: CASSYSIRDRLSDEKLFF

v_gene: TRBV27
j_gene: TRBJ2-7
d_gene: -
abundance: -
CDR3nt: TGTGCCAGCAGTTTTTTGGGCTACGAGCAGTACTTC
CDR3aa: CASSFLGYEQYF

v_gene: TRBV19
j_gene: TRBJ1-4
d_gene: -
abundance: -
CDR3nt: TGTGCCAGTAGTATCTTTGGAGGGGGTAATGAAAAACTGTTTTTT
CDR3aa: CASSIFGGGNEKLFF

v_gene: TRBV19
j_gene: TRBJ2-2
d_gene: -
abundance: -
CDR3nt: TGTGCCTCCCAGTGGACTGGGAACACCGGGGAGCTGTTTTTT
CDR3aa: CASQWTGNTGELFF

v_gene: TRBV24-1
j_gene: TRBJ1-1
d_gene: -
abundance: -
CDR3nt: TGTGCCACCAGTGGCTCCCGGGACACTGAAGCTTTCTTT
CDR3aa: CATSGSRDTEAFF

v_gene: TRBV4-1
j_gene: TRBJ2-3
d_gene: TRBD2
abundance: few
CDR3nt: TGCGCCAGCAGCCAAGATGGGCGGGGGGGCCTGACAGATACGCAGTATTTT
CDR3aa: CASSQDGRGGLTDTQYF

v_gene: TRBV18
j_gene: TRBJ1-4
d_gene: -
abundance: -
CDR3nt: TGTGCCAGCTCACTCGCGTTGGGGTATGAAAAACTGTTTTTT
CDR3aa: CASSLALGYEKLFF

v_gene: TRBV2
j_gene: TRBJ1-2
d_gene: -
abundance: -
CDR3nt: TGTGCCAGCAGAGAAACTGACTGGTCCCTCTATGGCTACACCTTC
CDR3aa: CASRETDWSLYGYTF

v_gene: TRBV5-1
j_gene: TRBJ1-1
d_gene: -
abundance: few
CDR3nt: TGCGCCAGCAGCTTGGCCCCAGGGAGTAACACTGAAGCTTTCTTT
CDR3aa: CASSLAPGSNTEAFF

v_gene: TRBV12-3/TRBV12-4
j_gene: TRBJ2-7
d_gene: -
abundance: -
CDR3nt: TGTGCCAGCAGTTTAGCCCGATACGAGCAGTACTTC
CDR3aa: CASSLARYEQYF

v_gene: TRBV5-4
j_gene: TRBJ2-3
d_gene: -
abundance: few
CDR3nt: TGTGCCAGCAGCACCGGACAGCCCACAGATACGCAGTATTTT
CDR3aa: CASSTGQPTDTQYF

v_gene: TRBV7-6
j_gene: TRBJ2-1
d_gene: TRBD1
abundance: -
CDR3nt: TGTGCCAGCAGCTCCCCGGGACAGGGGGCTGGGAATGAGCAGTTCTTC
CDR3aa: CASSSPGQGAGNEQFF